One and the same sample provided the 5 T cell receptor beta chains below, sequenced in a study of beta chain features in type 1 diabetes. All of the isolated RNA was reverse transcribed, so expressed TCRB transcripts were sequenced. TCRdb's table, derived via immunoSEQ multiplex PCR, lists solely in-frame clones and lacks some. The data contain 200,000 to 250,000 clones, 7.5% to 10% of them singletons. The sequencing input was naive CD4+ T cells from blood. The origin of the receptors is a woman under 30 in good health.

This clone was picked up a small number of times. V usage is TRBV6-5 and J usage is TRBJ1-1, with D perhaps matching TRBD1 (6 bases). The V end lost 3 bases, the J end lost 1 base, and 15 bases lay between the germline ends. Germline CDR1 is MNHEY and CDR2 is SVGAGI. CDR3 length: 16 amino acids. This chain's CDR3 is CASSYPQGLTNTEAFF. CDR3 nucleotides: TGTGCCAGCAGTTATCCCCAGGGGTTAACGAACACTGAAGCTTTCTTT.

This clone was detected only a few times. The chain employs TRBV19 and TRBJ1-1; D not certain. The CDR3 loop spans 13 amino acids. V lost 6 bases to trimming and J lost 3 bases, with 11 bases between them. Germline V gene sequence: CDR1 LNHDA, CDR2 SQIVND (reference sequence). The CDR3 sequence: CASRPNPDTEAFF. In nucleotides, the CDR3 is TGTGCCAGTAGACCGAATCCGGACACTGAAGCTTTCTTT.

This clone was seen a handful of times. The chain recombines TRBV30 with TRBJ1-6; D perhaps matches TRBD1 (6 bases). Germline V gene data show CDR1 as GTSNPN and CDR2 as SVGIG (reference sequence). The CDR3 sequence is 13 residues long. The V end lost 5 bases, the J end lost 8 bases, and 13 bases lay between the germline ends. The CDR3 sequence: CAWGTRVDSPLHF. The CDR3 nucleotides are TGTGCCTGGGGGACAAGGGTTGATTCACCCCTCCACTTT.

DNA for the CDR3: TGCGCCAGCAGGTTAGTCGATGAGCAGTTCTTC. This translates into CASRLVDEQFF. The chain uses TRBV10-2 and TRBJ2-1; D is unclear. CDR3 size: 11 residues. Trimming stripped 6 bases from V and 8 bases from J, with 8 bases between. Germline V gene lookup returns CDR1 WSHSY and CDR2 SAAADI.

This clone was detected a few times. The V and J genes are TRBV29-1 and TRBJ1-4; no clear D. CDR1 and CDR2 from the germline V gene are SQVTM and ANQGSEA. The germline V and J ends were trimmed by 4 bases and 8 bases, with 14 bases remaining between them. The CDR3 runs 13 residues. The CDR3 nucleotides read TGCAGCGTTGTAGGAGCTTCGGGGGAAAAACTGTTTTTT. Protein sequence: CSVVGASGEKLFF.